The 20 T cell receptor beta chains in this list originate from one sample, sequenced in a study of blood T cell repertoires in COVID-19. Method: immunoSEQ multiplex PCR; TCRdb's copy keeps in-frame clones and lacks some. The table records approximately 320,000 clones, over 75% of them present only once. Sample: peripheral blood. The receptors were sampled from a human donor in a cohort sampled during active COVID-19.

This chain connects TRBV10-3 to TRBJ2-2; 9 bases align to TRBD1. With 6 bases clipped from V and 8 bases from J, the junction kept 7 bases outside the gene matches. CDR1 and CDR2 from the germline V gene are ENHRY and SYGVKD. This CDR3 comprises 14 residues. The CDR3 DNA is TGTGCCATCAGGGAAGACAGGGGGAAGGGGGAGCTGTTTTTT. It specifies CAIREDRGKGELFF.

This chain uses TRBV4-2 with TRBJ2-7; the match to TRBD1 covers 7 bases. From germline, CDR1 is LGHNA and CDR2 YNFKEQ. V dropped 1 base and J dropped 6; count of bases not matched to a gene: 3. The CDR3 covers 13 residues. As DNA, the CDR3 is TGTGCCAGCAGCCAAGCCAGGGGGAGCGAGCAGTACTTC. This sequence encodes CASSQARGSEQYF.

This chain joins TRBV7-3 and TRBJ2-1, with TRBD1 matching 7 bases. CDR1 and CDR2 from the germline V gene are SGHTA and FQGTGA. V dropped 1 base and J dropped 0; count of bases not matched to a gene: 3. This CDR3 is 16 amino acids long. This CDR3 reads CASSLKTGSSYNEQFF. In nucleotides, the CDR3 is TGTGCCAGCAGCTTAAAGACAGGGAGCTCCTACAATGAGCAGTTCTTC.

This clone was seen once. This rearrangement joins TRBV6-6 to TRBJ2-7, with 9 bases lining up with TRBD1. V lost 5 bases to trimming and J lost 4 bases; unmatched junction nucleotides: 6. This CDR3 spans 14 amino acids. Germline CDR1 MNHNY, CDR2 SVGAGI (reference sequence). This CDR3 is CASSNPQGAYEQYF. Written as DNA, the CDR3 is TGTGCCAGCAGTAACCCACAGGGGGCGTACGAGCAGTACTTC.

The chain employs TRBV5-1 and TRBJ2-7; 8 nucleotides line up with TRBD1. V dropped 5 bases and J dropped 4; count of bases not matched to a gene: 8. This CDR3 contains 14 residues. The germline CDR1 and CDR2 sequences are SGHRS and YFSETQ. The CDR3 sequence is CASRGQAGGYEQYF. The CDR3 DNA follows: TGCGCCAGCAGGGGACAGGCCGGAGGGTACGAGCAGTACTTC.

This rearrangement joins TRBV6-5 to TRBJ1-3, with D perhaps matching TRBD1 (5 bases). V lost 7 bases and J 2 bases, leaving 9 bases between the germline ends. Germline CDR1 MNHEY, CDR2 SVGAGI. The CDR3 runs 13 residues. The CDR3 nucleotides are TGTGCCAGCACGGGGGTGCCTGGAAACACCATATATTTT. It specifies CASTGVPGNTIYF.

The chain is built from TRBV28 and TRBJ2-3; TRBD2 matches 9 bases. Germline trimming cut 8 bases from V and 2 bases from J; bases unmatched to any gene: 5. This CDR3 region has 14 residues. The germline V gene has CDR1 MDHEN and CDR2 SYDVKM. In DNA form, the CDR3 reads TGTGCCAGCCAAGCGGGGGGTGTCACAGATACGCAGTATTTT. Its translation is CASQAGGVTDTQYF.

This clone was seen repeatedly, ten times or more. The chain recombines TRBV30 with TRBJ2-5; no clear D gene. V lost 1 base to trimming and J lost 5 bases, with 8 bases between them. The CDR3 extends over 12 amino acids. CDR1 and CDR2 from the germline V gene are GTSNPN and SVGIG (reference sequence). The DNA of the CDR3 is TGTGCCTGGAGTGAGAATCGGGAGACCCAGTACTTC. Protein sequence: CAWSENRETQYF.

V gene TRBV6-5 combines with J gene TRBJ2-7; no firm D call. This CDR3 has 13 amino acids. Germline V CDR1 and CDR2: MNHEY, SVGAGI. V was shortened by 6 bases and J by 2 bases, with 11 bases between the two germline ends. The CDR3 bases are TGTGCCAGCAGGAACGAGAACCCCTACGAGCAGTACTTC. Encoded protein: CASRNENPYEQYF.

This rearrangement joins TRBV5-8 to TRBJ1-3; D unclear. The CDR3 runs to 12 residues. CDR1 and CDR2 from the germline V gene are SGHTS and YDEGEE. The V end was cut by 4 bases, the J end by 4 bases, with 6 bases between. CDR3 loop: CASSPGGNTIYF. The CDR3 region has the DNA TGTGCCAGCAGCCCTGGCGGAAACACCATATATTTT.

The sample holds one count of this clone. The V call is TRBV5-1, the J call TRBJ2-1; 13 nucleotides line up with TRBD2. V gave up 3 bases and J gave up 9 bases; unmatched junction bases: 6. Germline V CDR1 and CDR2: SGHRS, YFSETQ. The CDR3 has 15 residues. The CDR3 DNA reads TGCGCCAGCAGCTCGGGACTAGCGGGGATCAGTGAGCAGTTCTTC. Translated, it gives CASSSGLAGISEQFF.

This clone has just one count. The rearrangement links TRBV5-8 to TRBJ1-3, with D uncertain. With 4 bases removed from V and 0 bases from J, the gap between germline ends came to 11 bases. The V gene's germline CDR1 is SGHTS and CDR2 YDEGEE. CDR3 length: 15 amino acids. CDR3 in DNA: TGTGCCAGCAGCCAGAGACTGAGCTCTGGAAACACCATATATTTT. Translation: CASSQRLSSGNTIYF.

V is TRBV9 and J is TRBJ1-1; possibly TRBD1 for D (5 bases). The CDR3 consists of 12 residues. V lost 4 bases, J lost 1 base, and 5 bases lay in between. Per germline, CDR1 SGDLS and CDR2 YYNGEE. The CDR3 bases are TGTGCCAGCAGCAGGGGGAACACTGAAGCTTTCTTT. Encoded protein: CASSRGNTEAFF.

The rearrangement joins TRBV24-1 to TRBJ1-1; D call uncertain. CDR1 is KGHDR and CDR2 is SFDVKD in the germline V gene. The CDR3 sequence is 14 residues long. Trimming removed 4 bases from V and 1 base from J, with 9 bases in between. The CDR3 nucleotides are TGTGCCACCAGTGACACCGGGAAGAACACTGAAGCTTTCTTT. Residues: CATSDTGKNTEAFF.

The chain recombines TRBV5-1 with TRBJ2-3; 7 positions agree with TRBD2. The germline CDR1 and CDR2 sequences are SGHRS and YFSETQ. V shed 4 bases, J shed 6 bases, and the junction held 5 bases outside the gene matches. CDR3 length: 13 amino acids. The CDR3 is CASSQGGSDTQYF. The CDR3 DNA is TGCGCCAGCAGCCAGGGAGGGTCCGATACGCAGTATTTT.

The CDR3 sequence is CAIIPGQGKGGREKLFF. The CDR3 DNA is TGCGCCATTATCCCGGGACAGGGAAAGGGGGGGCGTGAAAAACTGTTTTTT. The chain uses TRBV5-1 and TRBJ1-4; 9 bases are a match to TRBD1. The CDR3 has 17 amino acids. Germline V gene sequence: CDR1 SGHRS, CDR2 YFSETQ. The V gene end was trimmed by 9 bases and the J gene end by 7 bases; junction bases not matched to a gene: 19.

V usage is TRBV18 and J usage is TRBJ1-6; no firm D call. V lost 2 bases to trimming and J lost 6 bases, with 5 bases between them. The CDR3 covers 13 residues. Germline lookup yields CDR1 KGHSH and CDR2 LQKENI. CDR3 sequence (DNA): TGTGCCAGCTCACCAGGGCCTAATTCACCCCTCCACTTT. This sequence encodes CASSPGPNSPLHF.

CDR3 DNA sequence: TGTGCCAGCAGCCCGCCCGGGGGAAACACCATATATTTT. Its protein product is CASSPPGGNTIYF. The chain uses TRBV6-5 and TRBJ1-3; D not resolved. CDR3 length: 13 amino acids. CDR1 and CDR2 from the germline V gene are MNHEY and SVGAGI. The germline V and J ends were trimmed by 6 bases and 4 bases, with 10 bases remaining between them.

This clone was seen a handful of times. This chain connects TRBV19 to TRBJ1-5; 8 nucleotides align to TRBD1. V lost 8 bases, J lost 2 bases, and 11 bases stayed unmatched. The CDR3 runs 16 residues. Germline V gene sequence: CDR1 LNHDA, CDR2 SQIVND (reference sequence). The CDR3 is CASEDRGWFGNQPQHF. CDR3 bases: TGTGCCAGTGAAGACAGGGGTTGGTTTGGCAATCAGCCCCAGCATTTT.

The chain links TRBV24-1 to TRBJ2-3; 9 positions match TRBD2. Germline V lookup: CDR1 KGHDR, CDR2 SFDVKD. The CDR3 contains 19 residues. Trimming took 3 bases from V and 3 from J; bases not matched to a gene: 15. The CDR3 spells CATSDPQGVVAGATDTQYF. CDR3 DNA sequence: TGTGCCACCAGTGATCCGCAAGGGGTGGTAGCGGGGGCAACAGATACGCAGTATTTT.